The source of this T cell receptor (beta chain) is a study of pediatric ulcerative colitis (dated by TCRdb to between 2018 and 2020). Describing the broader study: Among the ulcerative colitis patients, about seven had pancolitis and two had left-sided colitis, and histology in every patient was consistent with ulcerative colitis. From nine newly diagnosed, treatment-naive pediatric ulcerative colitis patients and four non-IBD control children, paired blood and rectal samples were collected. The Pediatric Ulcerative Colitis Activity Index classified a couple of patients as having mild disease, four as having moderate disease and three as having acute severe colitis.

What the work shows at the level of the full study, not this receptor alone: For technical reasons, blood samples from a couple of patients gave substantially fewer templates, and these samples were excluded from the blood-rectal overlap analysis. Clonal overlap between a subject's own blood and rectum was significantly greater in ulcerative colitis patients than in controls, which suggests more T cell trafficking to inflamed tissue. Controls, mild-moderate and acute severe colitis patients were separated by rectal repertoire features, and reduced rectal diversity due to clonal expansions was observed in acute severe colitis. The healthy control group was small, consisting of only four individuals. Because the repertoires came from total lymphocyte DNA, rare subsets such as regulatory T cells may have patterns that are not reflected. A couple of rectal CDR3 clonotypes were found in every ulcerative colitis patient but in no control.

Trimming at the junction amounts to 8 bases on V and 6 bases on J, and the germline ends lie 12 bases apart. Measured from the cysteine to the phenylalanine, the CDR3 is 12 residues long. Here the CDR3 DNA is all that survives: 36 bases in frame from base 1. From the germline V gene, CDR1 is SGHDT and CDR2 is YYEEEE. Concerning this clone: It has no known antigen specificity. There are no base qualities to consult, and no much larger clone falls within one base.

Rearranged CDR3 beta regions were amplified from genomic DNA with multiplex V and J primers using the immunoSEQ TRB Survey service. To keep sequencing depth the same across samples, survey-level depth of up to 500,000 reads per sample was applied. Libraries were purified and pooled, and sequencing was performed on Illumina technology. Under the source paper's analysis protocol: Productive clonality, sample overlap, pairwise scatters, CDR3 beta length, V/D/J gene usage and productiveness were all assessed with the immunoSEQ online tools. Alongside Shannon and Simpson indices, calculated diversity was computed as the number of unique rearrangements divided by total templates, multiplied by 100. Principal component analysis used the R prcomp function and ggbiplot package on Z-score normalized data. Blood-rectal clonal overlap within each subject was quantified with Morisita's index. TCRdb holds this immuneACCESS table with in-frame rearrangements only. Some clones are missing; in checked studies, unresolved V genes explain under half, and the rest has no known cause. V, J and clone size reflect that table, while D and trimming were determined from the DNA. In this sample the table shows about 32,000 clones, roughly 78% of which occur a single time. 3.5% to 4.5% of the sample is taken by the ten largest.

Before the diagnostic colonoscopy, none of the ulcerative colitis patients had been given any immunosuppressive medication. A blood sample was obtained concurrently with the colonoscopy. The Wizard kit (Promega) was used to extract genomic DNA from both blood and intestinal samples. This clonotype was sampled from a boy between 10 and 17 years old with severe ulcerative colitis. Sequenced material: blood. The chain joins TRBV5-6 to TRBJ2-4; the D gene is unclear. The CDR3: CASSPWGNIQYF. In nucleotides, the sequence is TGTGCCAGTTCCCCCTGGGGAAACATTCAGTACTTC.